This T cell receptor (beta chain) was identified in a study of T cell changes during pregnancy in multiple sclerosis. The CDR3 sequence is 15 residues long. Germline lookup yields CDR1 SEHNR and CDR2 FQNEAQ (reference sequence). Trimming shortened V by 1 base and J by 5 bases, and 12 bases separated the two germline ends. TCRdb's table, derived via immunoSEQ multiplex PCR, lists solely in-frame clones and lacks some. The data show about 41,000 clones, 90% to 95% seen once. The source material was CD8+ T cells from peripheral blood mononuclear cells, sampled in the third trimester of pregnancy. V and J are TRBV7-9 and TRBJ2-1; possibly TRBD2 for D (5 bases). The sequence derives from a female donor with multiple sclerosis, enrolled in a pregnancy study. CDR3 sequence (DNA): TGTGCCAGCAGCTTAGTGGGTAGCGTCAACAATGAGCAGTTCTTC. Translating it yields CASSLVGSVNNEQFF.